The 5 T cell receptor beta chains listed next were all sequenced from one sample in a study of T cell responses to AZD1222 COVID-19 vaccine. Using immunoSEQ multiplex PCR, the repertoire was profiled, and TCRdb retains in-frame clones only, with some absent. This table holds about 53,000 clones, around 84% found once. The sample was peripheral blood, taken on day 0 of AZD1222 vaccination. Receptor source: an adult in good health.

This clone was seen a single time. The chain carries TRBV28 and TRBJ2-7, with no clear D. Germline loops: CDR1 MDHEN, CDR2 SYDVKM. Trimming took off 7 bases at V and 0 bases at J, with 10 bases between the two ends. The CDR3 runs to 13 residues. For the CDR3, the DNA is TGTGCCAGCACACGCAGCGCCTCCTACGAGCAGTACTTC. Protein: CASTRSASYEQYF.

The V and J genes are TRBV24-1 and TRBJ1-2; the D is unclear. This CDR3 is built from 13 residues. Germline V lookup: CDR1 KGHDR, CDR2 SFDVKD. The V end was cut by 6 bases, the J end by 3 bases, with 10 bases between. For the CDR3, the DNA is TGTGCCACCAGTCCCCGGGGTGACTATGGCTACACCTTC. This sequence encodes CATSPRGDYGYTF.

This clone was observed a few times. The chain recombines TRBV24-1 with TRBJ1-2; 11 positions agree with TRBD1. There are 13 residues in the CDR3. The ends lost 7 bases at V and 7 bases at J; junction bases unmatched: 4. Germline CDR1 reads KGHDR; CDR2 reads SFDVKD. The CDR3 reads CATSRTGGGGYTF. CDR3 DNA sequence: TGTGCCACCAGCCGGACAGGGGGCGGTGGCTACACCTTC.

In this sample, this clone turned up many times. CDR3: CASSATSPNTGELFF. The CDR3, as DNA: TGCGCCAGCAGTGCGACTAGCCCGAACACCGGGGAGCTGTTTTTT. The chain couples TRBV10-2 to TRBJ2-2, with 7 bases that match TRBD2. This CDR3 comprises 15 residues. The V and J ends lost 4 bases and 0 bases, in that order; junction bases with no gene match: 2. The V gene's germline CDR1 is WSHSY and CDR2 SAAADI.

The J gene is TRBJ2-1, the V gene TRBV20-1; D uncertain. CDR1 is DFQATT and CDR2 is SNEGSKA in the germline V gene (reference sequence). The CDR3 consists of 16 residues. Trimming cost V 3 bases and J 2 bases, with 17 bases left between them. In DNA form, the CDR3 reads TGCAGTGCTAGTCTTGAAGTAGCAGAGCCCTACAATGAGCAGTTCTTC. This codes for CSASLEVAEPYNEQFF.